What follows are 16 T cell receptor beta chains derived from one specimen sequenced in a study of T cells in localized non-small cell lung cancer. TCRdb's table, derived via immunoSEQ multiplex PCR, lists solely in-frame clones and lacks some. The sample has approximately 1,200 clones; 26% are singletons. Sample: normal lung tissue next to the tumor, taken before any cancer treatment. The origin of the receptors is a man aged 35 to 69 with stage II lung adenocarcinoma.

This clone has only a few counts. The chain uses TRBV30 and TRBJ1-1; a possible D gene is TRBD1 (6 bases). This CDR3 has 13 amino acids. Trimming took 1 base from V and 4 from J, leaving 10 bases between them. Germline V gene data show CDR1 as GTSNPN and CDR2 as SVGIG (reference sequence). The CDR3 DNA reads TGTGCCTGGAGTGGGGGGCTTGGCACTGAAGCTTTCTTT. This codes for CAWSGGLGTEAFF.

This clone qualifies as medium-sized. CDR3 sequence: CASSPTPLATNEKLFF. The CDR3 DNA follows: TGTGCCAGCAGCCCCACACCGCTTGCAACTAATGAAAAACTGTTTTTT. The chain employs TRBV11-3 and TRBJ1-4; D unresolved. CDR1 is SGHNT, CDR2 YENEEA, per germline. This CDR3 comprises 16 residues. Trimming shortened V by 5 bases and J by 0 bases, and 13 bases separated the two germline ends.

The CDR3 protein is CASSPPKASGVDTQYF. CDR3 DNA: TGCGCCAGCAGCCCCCCCAAGGCTAGCGGGGTTGATACGCAGTATTTT. The chain uses TRBV5-1 and TRBJ2-3; 9 bases fit TRBD2. Germline trimming cut 4 bases from V and 6 bases from J; bases unmatched to any gene: 12. CDR3 size: 16 residues. Germline V lookup: CDR1 SGHRS, CDR2 YFSETQ.

By share of the sample, this clone is large (0.1 to 1%). The rearrangement links TRBV19 to TRBJ2-5; 8 bases align to TRBD2. The V gene's germline CDR1 is LNHDA and CDR2 SQIVND (reference sequence). With 5 bases clipped from V and 1 base from J, the junction kept 9 bases outside the gene matches. The CDR3 has 16 amino acids. CDR3 DNA: TGTGCCAGTAGTTCATCCCAGCGGGGGATCCAAGAGACCCAGTACTTC. Its protein product is CASSSSQRGIQETQYF.

This clone is medium-sized within its sample. The rearrangement joins TRBV30 to TRBJ1-5; D is possibly TRBD1 (5 bases). Trimming stripped 7 bases from V and 4 bases from J, with 17 bases between. Germline CDR1 is GTSNPN and CDR2 is SVGIG (reference sequence). The CDR3 is made up of 14 amino acids. CDR3 region: CASRGPGGNQPQHF. CDR3 nucleotides: TGTGCCTCCCGGGGCCCGGGCGGGAATCAGCCCCAGCATTTT.

This clone is labeled large. The rearrangement uses TRBV11-3 and TRBJ2-3; D possibly corresponds to TRBD1 (6 bases). Germline CDR1 is SGHNT and CDR2 is YENEEA. This CDR3 has 15 amino acids. The ends were cut back, 3 bases at V and 1 base at J, with 11 bases in the middle. CDR3 in DNA: TGTGCCAGCAGCTTTCCAGGGGCGGGCACAGATACGCAGTATTTT. Amino acid sequence: CASSFPGAGTDTQYF.

This chain joins TRBV30 and TRBJ2-2, with D possibly being TRBD1 (5 bases). CDR3 length: 13 amino acids. Trimming took off 0 bases at V and 6 bases at J, with 8 bases between the two ends. CDR1 and CDR2 (germline): GTSNPN, SVGIG (reference sequence). CDR3 sequence reads: CAWSVRQPGELFF. As DNA, the CDR3 is TGTGCCTGGAGTGTACGACAGCCCGGGGAGCTGTTTTTT.

In this sample, this clone is large. The gene calls are TRBV9 and TRBJ2-5, with D possibly being TRBD2 (6 bases). Between the trimmed V and J ends, which lost 5 bases and 1 base, there was a span of 15 bases. CDR3 size: 15 residues. Germline CDR1 is SGDLS and CDR2 is YYNGEE. The CDR3, as DNA: TGTGCCAGCAGTGAACTGGCTAGCGTCCAAGAGACCCAGTACTTC. Protein: CASSELASVQETQYF.

This clone was recorded a few times. The V and J genes are TRBV30 and TRBJ2-6; 9 bases are shared with TRBD2. Germline loops: CDR1 GTSNPN, CDR2 SVGIG (reference sequence). The CDR3 is 16 amino acids. The trim removed 2 bases at V and 0 bases at J, leaving 2 bases unmatched. The CDR3 coding sequence is TGTGCCTGGAGTCATAGCGGGGGCTCTGGGGCCAACGTCCTGACTTTC. Its protein product is CAWSHSGGSGANVLTF.

CDR3 bases: TGCGCCAGCAGTCAAACTAGCGGCCCCCTTTACCAGTTCTTC. Translated: CASSQTSGPLYQFF. The chain carries TRBV23-1 and TRBJ2-1, with 8 bases that match TRBD2. TRBV23-1 is annotated as an ORF whose role is uncertain. The CDR3 length is 14 residues. J was trimmed by 13 bases and V by 2 bases; bases with no gene match: 10.

In this sample, this clone turned up once. This chain links TRBV19 with TRBJ2-2; the D is unclear. This CDR3 has 14 amino acids. V was clipped by 3 bases and J by 4 bases, with 9 bases between them. Germline V lookup: CDR1 LNHDA, CDR2 SQIVND (reference sequence). CDR3 protein: CASSISLTTGELFF. Written as DNA, the CDR3 is TGTGCCAGTAGTATCAGCCTGACCACCGGGGAGCTGTTTTTT.

This sequence joins TRBV11-3 and TRBJ1-2; perhaps TRBD1 as D (6 bases). Germline CDR1 SGHNT, CDR2 YENEEA. Between the trimmed V and J ends, which lost 1 base and 1 base, there was a span of 10 bases. This CDR3 has 15 amino acids. CDR3 bases: TGTGCCAGCAGCTTAGGGGGGGCTCTTAACTATGGCTACACCTTC. Residues: CASSLGGALNYGYTF.

In its sample, this clone ranks as medium-sized. The chain has TRBV7-8 and TRBJ2-3; possibly TRBD1 or TRBD2 for D (6 bases each). The CDR3 runs to 13 residues. Trimming shortened V by 5 bases and J by 4 bases, and 10 bases separated the two germline ends. In germline, CDR1 is SGHVS, CDR2 FQNEAQ. CDR3 nucleotides: TGTGCCAGCAGCCCAAGGGGGGCAGATACGCAGTATTTT. Its translation is CASSPRGADTQYF. Drawing the rest from reference TRBV7-8 and TRBJ2-3, the complete variable domain is GAGVSQSPRYKVAKRGQDVALRCDPISGHVSLFWYQQALGQGPEFLTYFQNEAQLDKSGLPSDRFFAERPEGSVSTLKIQRTQQEDSAVYLCASSPRGADTQYFGPGTRLTVL.

The genes are TRBV15 and TRBJ2-3; 12 bases fit TRBD2. Germline assignment: CDR1 LNHNV and CDR2 YYDKDF (reference sequence). V gave up 5 bases and J gave up 5 bases; unmatched junction bases: 5. The length of the CDR3 is 15 residues. The CDR3 is CATSRRLAGVDTQYF. For the CDR3, the DNA is TGTGCCACCAGCCGTAGACTAGCGGGGGTAGATACGCAGTATTTT.

V and J are TRBV6-8 and TRBJ1-1, with D perhaps TRBD1 (6 bases). This CDR3 is 15 amino acids long. V dropped 7 bases and J dropped 6 bases, with 21 bases sitting between them. Germline-derived CDR1 and CDR2 are MNHGY and SAAAGT. As DNA, the CDR3 is TGTGCCAGCACCAATCAGGGGACATTGACGCCTGAAGCTTTCTTT. This sequence encodes CASTNQGTLTPEAFF.

The V call is TRBV9, the J call TRBJ1-1; 7 bases map to TRBD1. The V gene end was trimmed by 0 bases and the J gene end by 8 bases; junction bases not matched to a gene: 13. This CDR3 comprises 16 residues. Germline V gives CDR1 SGDLS, CDR2 YYNGEE. CDR3 sequence: CASSVGKGGGLLEAFF. CDR3 DNA sequence: TGTGCCAGCAGCGTAGGGAAAGGGGGCGGACTCTTGGAAGCTTTCTTT.